One TCR beta chain is described in this entry. Its antigen is not identified. Germline V gives CDR1 ENHRY, CDR2 SYGVKD. This CDR3 has 18 residues. V shed 6 bases and J 0 bases; nucleotides not matched to a gene: 8. The entry originates in a study of T cells in pancreatic ductal adenocarcinoma. Sequencing used immunoSEQ multiplex PCR; TCRdb keeps in-frame clones, though not all of them. The table records over 100,000 clones, over 90% of them present only once. Selected pancreatic ductal adenocarcinoma patients had undergone surgery without neoadjuvant therapy. Regarding the study as a whole: Blood had more productive templates and around 8.2-fold more unique clonotypes than tumor. Comparisons of tumor and blood clonality may show falsely lower tumor diversity.

Sequenced: PBMCs. This chain joins TRBV10-3 and TRBJ2-6; 10 bases are a match to TRBD1. The TCR sequence derives from a human donor with pancreatic ductal adenocarcinoma. The CDR3 reads CAIRSGTGVFSGANVLTF. CDR3 bases: TGTGCCATCAGATCCGGGACAGGGGTATTCTCTGGGGCCAACGTCCTGACTTTC.